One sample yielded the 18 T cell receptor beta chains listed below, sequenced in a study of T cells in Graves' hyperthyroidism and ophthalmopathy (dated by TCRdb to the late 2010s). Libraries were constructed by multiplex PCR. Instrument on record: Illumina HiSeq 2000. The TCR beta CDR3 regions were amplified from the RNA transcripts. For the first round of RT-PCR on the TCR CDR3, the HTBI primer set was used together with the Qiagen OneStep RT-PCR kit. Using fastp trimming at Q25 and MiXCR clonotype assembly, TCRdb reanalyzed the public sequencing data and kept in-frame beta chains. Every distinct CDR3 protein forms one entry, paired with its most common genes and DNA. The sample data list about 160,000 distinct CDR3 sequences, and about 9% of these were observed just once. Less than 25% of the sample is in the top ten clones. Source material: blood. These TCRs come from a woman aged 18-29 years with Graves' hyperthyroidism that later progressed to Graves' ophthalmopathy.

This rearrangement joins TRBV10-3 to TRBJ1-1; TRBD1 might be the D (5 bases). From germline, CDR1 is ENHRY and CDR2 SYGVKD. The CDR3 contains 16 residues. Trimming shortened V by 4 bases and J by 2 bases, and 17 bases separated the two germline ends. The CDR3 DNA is TGTGCCATCAGTGGGGGGGGGGGGGGAGGAAACACTGAAGCTTTCTTT. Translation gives CAISGGGGGGNTEAFF.

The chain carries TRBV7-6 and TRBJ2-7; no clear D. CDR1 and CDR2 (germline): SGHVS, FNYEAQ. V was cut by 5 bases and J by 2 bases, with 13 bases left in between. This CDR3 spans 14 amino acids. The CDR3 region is CASSPSEGPYEQYF. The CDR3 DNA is TGTGCCAGCAGCCCGTCGGAAGGACCCTACGAGCAGTACTTC.

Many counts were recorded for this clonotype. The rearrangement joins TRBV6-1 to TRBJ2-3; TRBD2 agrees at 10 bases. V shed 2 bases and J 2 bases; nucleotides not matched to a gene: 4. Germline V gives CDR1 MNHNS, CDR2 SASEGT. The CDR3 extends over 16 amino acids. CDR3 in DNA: TGTGCCAGCAGTGAACGGACTAGCGGCCTCACAGATACGCAGTATTTT. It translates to CASSERTSGLTDTQYF.

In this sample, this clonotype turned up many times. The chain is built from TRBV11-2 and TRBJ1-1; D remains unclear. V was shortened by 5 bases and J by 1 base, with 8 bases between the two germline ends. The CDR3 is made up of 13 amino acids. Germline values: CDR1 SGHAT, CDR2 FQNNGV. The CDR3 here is CASSPHPNTEAFF. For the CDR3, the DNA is TGTGCCAGCAGCCCACACCCGAACACTGAAGCTTTCTTT.

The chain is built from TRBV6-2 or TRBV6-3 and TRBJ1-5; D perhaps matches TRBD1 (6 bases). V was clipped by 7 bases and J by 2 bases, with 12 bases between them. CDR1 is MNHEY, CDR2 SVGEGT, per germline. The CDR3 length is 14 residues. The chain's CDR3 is CASKGGPGNQPQHF. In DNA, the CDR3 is TGTGCCAGCAAGGGGGGGCCGGGCAATCAGCCCCAGCATTTT.

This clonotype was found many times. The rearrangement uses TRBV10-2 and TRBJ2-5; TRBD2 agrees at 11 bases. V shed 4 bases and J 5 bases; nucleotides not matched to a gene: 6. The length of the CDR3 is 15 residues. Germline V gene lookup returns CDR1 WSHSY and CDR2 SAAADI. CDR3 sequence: CASSASGGSWETQYF. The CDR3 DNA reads TGCGCCAGCAGTGCTAGCGGGGGGTCCTGGGAGACCCAGTACTTC.

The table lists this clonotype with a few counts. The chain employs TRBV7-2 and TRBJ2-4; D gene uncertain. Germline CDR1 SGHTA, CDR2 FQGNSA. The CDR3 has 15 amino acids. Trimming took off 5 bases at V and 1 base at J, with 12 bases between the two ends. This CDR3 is CASSLDPLAKNIQYF. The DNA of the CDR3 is TGTGCCAGCAGCCTCGATCCCCTTGCCAAAAACATTCAGTACTTC.

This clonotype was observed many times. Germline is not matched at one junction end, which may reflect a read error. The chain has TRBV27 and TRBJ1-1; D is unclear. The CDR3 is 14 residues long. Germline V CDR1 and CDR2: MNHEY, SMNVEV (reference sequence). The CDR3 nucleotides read TGTGCCAGCAGTATCAGATTCCTGAACACTGAAGCCTTCTTT. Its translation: CASSIRFLNTEAFF.

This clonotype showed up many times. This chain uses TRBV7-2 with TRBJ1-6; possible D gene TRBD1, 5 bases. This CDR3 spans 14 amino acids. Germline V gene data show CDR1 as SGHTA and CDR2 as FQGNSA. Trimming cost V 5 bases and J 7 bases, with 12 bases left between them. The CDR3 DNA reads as TGTGCCAGCAGCCCGGGACTTCCCAATTCACCCCTCCACTTT. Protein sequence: CASSPGLPNSPLHF.

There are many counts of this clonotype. The CDR3 DNA is TGTGCCAGCACCCCGACAGGGATGAACACTGAAGCTTTCTTT. Translation: CASTPTGMNTEAFF. V and J are TRBV12-3 or TRBV12-4 and TRBJ1-1; 7 bases agree with TRBD1. After removal of 7 bases from V and 0 bases from J, the junction contained 5 bases not matched to a gene. This CDR3 has 14 amino acids.

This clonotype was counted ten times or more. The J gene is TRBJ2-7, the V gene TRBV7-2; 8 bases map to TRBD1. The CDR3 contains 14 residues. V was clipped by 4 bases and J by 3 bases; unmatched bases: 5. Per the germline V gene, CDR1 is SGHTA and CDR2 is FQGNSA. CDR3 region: CASSYDRGGYEQYF. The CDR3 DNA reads TGTGCCAGCAGCTATGACAGGGGTGGCTACGAGCAGTACTTC.

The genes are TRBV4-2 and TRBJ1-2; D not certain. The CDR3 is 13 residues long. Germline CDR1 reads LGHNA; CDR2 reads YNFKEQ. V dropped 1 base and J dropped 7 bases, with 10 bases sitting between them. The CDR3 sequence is CASSQVSDCGYTF. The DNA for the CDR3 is TGTGCCAGCAGCCAAGTTTCTGACTGTGGCTACACCTTC.

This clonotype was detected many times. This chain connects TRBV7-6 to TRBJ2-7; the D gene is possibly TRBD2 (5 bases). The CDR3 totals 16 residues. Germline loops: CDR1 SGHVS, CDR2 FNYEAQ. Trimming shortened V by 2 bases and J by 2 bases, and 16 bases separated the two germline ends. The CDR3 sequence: CASSLSGGLITYEQYF. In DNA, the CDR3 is TGTGCCAGCAGCTTATCGGGCGGGCTGATAACCTACGAGCAGTACTTC.

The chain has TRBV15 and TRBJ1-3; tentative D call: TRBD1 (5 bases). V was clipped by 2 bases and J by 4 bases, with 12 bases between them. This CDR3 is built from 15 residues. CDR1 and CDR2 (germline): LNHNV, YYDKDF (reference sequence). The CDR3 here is CATSRNWGTGNTIYF. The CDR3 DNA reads TGTGCCACCAGCAGAAATTGGGGGACCGGAAACACCATATATTTT.

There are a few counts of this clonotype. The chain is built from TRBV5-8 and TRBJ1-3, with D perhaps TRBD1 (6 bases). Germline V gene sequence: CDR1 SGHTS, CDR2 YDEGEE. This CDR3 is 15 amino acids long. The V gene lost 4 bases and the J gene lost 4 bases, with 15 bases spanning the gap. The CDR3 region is CASSGLGARGNTIYF. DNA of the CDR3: TGTGCCAGCAGCGGTCTGGGGGCTAGAGGAAACACCATATATTTT.

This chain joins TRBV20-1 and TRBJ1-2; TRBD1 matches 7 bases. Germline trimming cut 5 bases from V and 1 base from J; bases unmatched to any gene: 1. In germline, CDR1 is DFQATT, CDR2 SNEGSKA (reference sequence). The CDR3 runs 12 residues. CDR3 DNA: TGCAGTGCTCACAGGGGTAACTATGGCTACACCTTC. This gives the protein CSAHRGNYGYTF.

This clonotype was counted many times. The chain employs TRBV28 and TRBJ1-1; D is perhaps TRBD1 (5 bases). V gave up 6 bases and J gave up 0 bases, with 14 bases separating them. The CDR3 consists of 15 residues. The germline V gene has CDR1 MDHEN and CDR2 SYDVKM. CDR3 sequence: CASSGLRGMNTEAFF. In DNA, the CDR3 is TGTGCCAGCAGCGGTTTGAGGGGCATGAACACTGAAGCTTTCTTT.

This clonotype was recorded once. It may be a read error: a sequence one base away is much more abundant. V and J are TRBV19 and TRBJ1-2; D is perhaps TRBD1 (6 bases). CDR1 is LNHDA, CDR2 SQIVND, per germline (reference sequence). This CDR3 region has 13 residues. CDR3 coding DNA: TGTGTCAGTAGTCAGGGGTCGGCCCTTGGCTACACCTTC. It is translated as CVSSQGSALGYTF.